A selection of T cell receptor beta chains follows, all from one sample in a study of T-cell reconstitution after alpha-beta-depleted transplantation in children. TCRdb re-called the PCR reads with MiXCR, one entry per CDR3 protein. The sample consists of 480,000 or so distinct CDR3 sequences, 10% of them appearing once. The sample consisted of PBMCs, taken before TCRalphabeta/CD19-depleted stem cell transplant. Receptors were obtained from a child under 10 years old with inherited bone marrow failure, due to receive a stem cell transplant. Both conserved end residues are part of each CDR3. The D gene is left open where the match is weak. Clone size, where shown, is once, few, many, or a class for clones that have expanded.

V gene	clone size	CDR3 length	J gene	D gene	CDR3 DNA	CDR3 protein
TRBV5-5	many	15	TRBJ1-2	TRBD1	TGTGCCAGCAGCCCCGGAGGACAGGCGAACTATGGCTACACCTTC	CASSPGGQANYGYTF
TRBV13	many	13	TRBJ2-2	NA	TGTGCCAGCAGCTCGGGACGTGTCGGGGAGCTGTTTTTT	CASSSGRVGELFF
TRBV6-5	many	13	TRBJ2-3	TRBD1	TGTGCCAGCAGTCAGCCGACAGACAGGGGACAGTATTTT	CASSQPTDRGQYF
TRBV7-2	many	15	TRBJ2-3	NA	TGTGCCAGCAGCTTGGGACGGCTGAGCACAGATACGCAGTATTTT	CASSLGRLSTDTQYF
TRBV5-1	many	16	TRBJ2-1	NA	TGCGCCAGCAGCTTGGCAGGGGAGAGCTCCTACAATGAGCAGTTCTTC	CASSLAGESSYNEQFF
TRBV12-3/TRBV12-4	many	13	TRBJ1-5	NA	TGTGCCAGCAGTTTAGGAGGGTCTCAGCCCCAGCATTTT	CASSLGGSQPQHF
TRBV13	NA	17	TRBJ2-1	TRBD2	TGTGCCAGCAGCTCCGGCCCAGTGGCTAGCGGCTACAATGAGCAGTTCTTC	CASSSGPVASGYNEQFF
TRBV7-8	many	15	TRBJ2-7	NA	TGTGCCAGCAGCCCTCACGGACAAAGCTCCTACGAGCAGTACTTC	CASSPHGQSSYEQYF
TRBV2	NA	14	TRBJ2-7	NA	TGTGCCAGCAGTGAAGCGGGAGGAATGTACGAGCAGTACTTC	CASSEAGGMYEQYF
TRBV7-9	few	16	TRBJ1-3	NA	TGTGCCAGCAGCTTACCTCAGGGGTCAGCTGGAAACACCATATATTTT	CASSLPQGSAGNTIYF
TRBV5-1	many	15	TRBJ2-7	NA	TGCGCCAGCAGCGTCCCGGGACGCGGAGACGGGGAGCAGTACTTC	CASSVPGRGDGEQYF
TRBV7-2	many	16	TRBJ1-1	TRBD1	TGTGCCAGCAGCTGGGGACAGCCTCCACACCCCATTGAAGCTTTCTTT	CASSWGQPPHPIEAFF
TRBV4-1	many	17	TRBJ2-7	TRBD2	TGCGCCAGCAGCCAAGAGGGAGGTAGCGGGAGGGCCTACGAGCAGTACTTC	CASSQEGGSGRAYEQYF
TRBV15	NA	12	TRBJ2-1	NA	TGTGCCACCAATCAGGGTTACAATGAGCAGTTCTTC	CATNQGYNEQFF
TRBV29-1	many	12	TRBJ2-7	NA	TGCAGCGTTGCTCCCCGGAGCTACGAGCAGTACTTC	CSVAPRSYEQYF
TRBV4-3	few	16	TRBJ2-7	TRBD2	TGCGCCAGCAGCCAAGATCTAGCGGGAGGAGCGGAAGAGCAGTACTTC	CASSQDLAGGAEEQYF
TRBV29-1	many	12	TRBJ2-7	NA	TGCAGCGTTGAGTCTGGGACCTACGAGCAGTACTTC	CSVESGTYEQYF
TRBV5-1	many	14	TRBJ2-3	TRBD1	TGCGCCAGCAGGGGACAGGGTAGCACAGATACGCAGTATTTT	CASRGQGSTDTQYF
TRBV5-1	many	14	TRBJ2-7	NA	TGCGCCAGCAGCCATGACGTCCTCCTAGGAGAGCAGTACTTC	CASSHDVLLGEQYF
TRBV30	many	14	TRBJ1-1	NA	TGTGCCTGGAGTGTGGCCAGGAGGAACACTGAAGCTTTCTTT	CAWSVARRNTEAFF
TRBV9	many	16	TRBJ2-3	TRBD1	TGTGCCAGCAGTCTACTCCCGGGACAGGGTACAGATACGCAGTATTTT	CASSLLPGQGTDTQYF
TRBV6-5	many	16	TRBJ2-3	TRBD2	TGTGCCAGCAGTTACGGGCTAGCGGGTTCCACAGATACGCAGTATTTT	CASSYGLAGSTDTQYF
TRBV29-1	many	9	TRBJ1-2	NA	TGCAGCGTTCTGGATGGCTACACCTTC	CSVLDGYTF
TRBV7-2	few	16	TRBJ2-2	TRBD2	TGTGCCAGCAGCTCCATAGCGGGACCGAACACCGGGGAGCTGTTTTTT	CASSSIAGPNTGELFF
TRBV4-3	many	15	TRBJ2-7	NA	TGCGCCAGCAGCCAAGGTCCGGGACTTTCCTACGAGCAGTACTTC	CASSQGPGLSYEQYF
TRBV20-1	few	12	TRBJ2-1	NA	TGCAGTGTGGGGACTTTCTACAATGAGCAGTTCTTC	CSVGTFYNEQFF
TRBV27	many	16	TRBJ2-1	NA	TGTGCCAGCAGTAGGGGTCAACGGGCGGGGAACAATGAGCAGTTCTTC	CASSRGQRAGNNEQFF
TRBV4-3	NA	17	TRBJ2-2	NA	TGCGCCAGCAGCCAAGATCTGGCGGGAAAATCCCCCGGGGAGCTGTTTTTT	CASSQDLAGKSPGELFF
TRBV27	many	13	TRBJ2-1	NA	TGTGCCACCGCCACCCAACAGGGAGATGAGCAGTTCTTC	CATATQQGDEQFF
TRBV19	many	17	TRBJ2-2	NA	TGTGCCAGTAGTATAATGTCGGTCGGTGTTGCGGGCGGGGAGCTGTTTTTT	CASSIMSVGVAGGELFF
TRBV28	NA	21	TRBJ2-6	TRBD1	TGTGCCAGCATCCCCAACCCGGGACAGTCATATGATTTCTCTGGGGCCAACGTCCTGACTTTC	CASIPNPGQSYDFSGANVLTF
TRBV6-7	many	12	TRBJ2-1	NA	TGTGCCAGCAGCGGCCGGATCAATGAGCAGTTCTTC	CASSGRINEQFF
TRBV19	NA	14	TRBJ2-1	NA	TGTGCCAGTAGTATAGGGACACATAACAATGAGCAGTTCTTC	CASSIGTHNNEQFF
TRBV4-3	many	16	TRBJ2-5	TRBD2	TGCGCCAGCAGCCAGGTTTGGGGCGGGAGAGAAGAGACCCAGTACTTC	CASSQVWGGREETQYF
TRBV3-1	NA	12	TRBJ1-6	NA	TGTGCCAGCAGCGCCGACAGGCGACTCCTCCACTTT	CASSADRRLLHF
TRBV12-3/TRBV12-4	many	13	TRBJ1-1	NA	TGTGCCAGCAGCTTGGTTACCCTAGTGGAAGCTTTCTTT	CASSLVTLVEAFF
TRBV6-6	NA	13	TRBJ2-1	NA	TGTGCCAGCAGTTGGGACGACGACAATGAGCAGTTCTTC	CASSWDDDNEQFF
TRBV7-9	many	16	TRBJ2-3	NA	TGTGCCAGCAGCGCAGAATCCCGGTCCAGGCCAGATACGCAGTATTTT	CASSAESRSRPDTQYF
TRBV29-1	few	15	TRBJ2-1	NA	TGCAGCGTTGTATCGGACGGGGGAATTAACAATGAGCAGTTCTTC	CSVVSDGGINNEQFF
TRBV7-9	many	15	TRBJ2-1	TRBD1	TGTGCCAGCAGCTCTGGACAGGGGGATTACAATGAGCAGTTCTTC	CASSSGQGDYNEQFF
TRBV27	NA	14	TRBJ1-2	NA	TGTGCCAGCAGTTCCCGGGGCTATCCCTATGGCTACACCTTC	CASSSRGYPYGYTF
TRBV6-2/TRBV6-3	few	16	TRBJ2-1	NA	TGTGCCAGCAGTTACATAGGGTCCGGGAGTGATAATGAGCAGTTCTTC	CASSYIGSGSDNEQFF
TRBV28	many	14	TRBJ2-3	TRBD2	TGTGCCAGCAGTTTAAGGCGGGGGGGGGATACGCAGTATTTT	CASSLRRGGDTQYF
TRBV20-1	few	16	TRBJ2-7	NA	TGCAGTGCCGAATCGAGGTCGGGAACAATCGGCGACGAGCAGTACTTC	CSAESRSGTIGDEQYF
TRBV29-1	many	13	TRBJ2-7	NA	TGCAGCGTTGAAGTCAGGGGCTCCTACGAGCAGTACTTC	CSVEVRGSYEQYF
TRBV20-1	many	16	TRBJ2-4	NA	TGCAGTGCTAGGGCCGGGAGAGTGATAGCCAAAAACATTCAGTACTTC	CSARAGRVIAKNIQYF
TRBV20-1	many	12	TRBJ1-2	TRBD1	TGCAGTGCTAGGACAGGGACCTATGGCTACACCTTC	CSARTGTYGYTF
TRBV20-1	few	21	TRBJ2-3	TRBD2	TGCAGTGCTTCTCCGGGACTAGCGGGAGTGGTTCCTCCAACTAGCACAGATACGCAGTATTTT	CSASPGLAGVVPPTSTDTQYF
TRBV20-1	NA	15	TRBJ1-1	TRBD1	TGCAGTGCTAGAAGGCAGGGGGCAGTCTTAACTGAAGCTTTCTTT	CSARRQGAVLTEAFF
TRBV9	many	13	TRBJ2-7	TRBD2	TGTGCCAGCAGCAGGGAGGGTAGAAGCGAGCAGTACTTC	CASSREGRSEQYF
TRBV4-2	few	14	TRBJ2-4	NA	TGTGCCAGCAGCCTACTAGTTTGGGAAAACATTCAGTACTTC	CASSLLVWENIQYF
TRBV12-3/TRBV12-4	NA	15	TRBJ1-2	NA	TGTGCCAGCACTGACGACCGGGTTCCAAACTATGGCTACACCTTC	CASTDDRVPNYGYTF
TRBV12-3/TRBV12-4	NA	16	TRBJ2-1	NA	TGTGCCGGTCCCACAGGGGTGCGGGAGGTTATTGATGAGCAGTTCTTC	CAGPTGVREVIDEQFF
TRBV5-1	many	14	TRBJ2-1	NA	TGCGCCAGCAGGCTGGGGGGCAACTACAATGAGCAGTTCTTC	CASRLGGNYNEQFF
TRBV12-3/TRBV12-4	many	11	TRBJ1-1	NA	TGTGCCAGCAGTACTATAAGTGAAGCTTTCTTT	CASSTISEAFF
TRBV5-1	many	15	TRBJ2-1	NA	TGCGCCAGCAGCTTGAGAGTGCCCGGGGCCAATGAGCAGTTCTTC	CASSLRVPGANEQFF
TRBV15	NA	15	TRBJ1-2	TRBD1	TGTGCCACCAGCCTGGACAGGGCGCCTACCTATGGCTACACCTTC	CATSLDRAPTYGYTF
TRBV4-3	many	13	TRBJ2-5	NA	TGCGCCAGCAGCCAAGGGGCCCAAGAGACCCAGTACTTC	CASSQGAQETQYF
TRBV6-1	many	13	TRBJ1-2	NA	TGTGCCAGCAGCGCTACAGTACTCTATGGCTACACCTTC	CASSATVLYGYTF